This TCR beta chain emerged from a study of graft-versus-host responses after intestinal transplantation. Study background: Following induction with anti-thymocyte globulin, all recipients were given tacrolimus and steroids for around three years.

Repertoires were generated with immunoSEQ multiplex PCR, while TCRdb's copy carries only in-frame clones and drops some. The table lists 70,000 to 95,000 clones, 85% to 95% of them singletons. About this clone: As yet, its antigen is unknown.

The study's findings and limits: Patients who carried graft-donor T cell macrochimerism also had high graft-versus-host to host-versus-graft clonal ratios in their allografts. The study associated peak circulating GvH clone levels with early post-transplant HvG declines. There were GvH clones found in recipient marrow, and some of them appeared first in ileum or blood.

Trimming removed 3 bases from V and 4 bases from J; junction bases left unmatched: 10. CDR1 LNHDA and CDR2 SQIVND come from the germline V gene (reference sequence). This CDR3 comprises 17 residues. V is TRBV19 and J is TRBJ2-3, with 10 bases lining up with TRBD1. The sequence derives from a human donor who was the organ donor for an intestinal transplant. Sequenced here: unstimulated CD8+ T cells sorted from spleen or lymph node cells, sampled before transplant. The CDR3 bases are TGTGCCAGTAGTATTCCTGACAGGGGGCTCTCAGCAGATACGCAGTATTTT. As protein: CASSIPDRGLSADTQYF.